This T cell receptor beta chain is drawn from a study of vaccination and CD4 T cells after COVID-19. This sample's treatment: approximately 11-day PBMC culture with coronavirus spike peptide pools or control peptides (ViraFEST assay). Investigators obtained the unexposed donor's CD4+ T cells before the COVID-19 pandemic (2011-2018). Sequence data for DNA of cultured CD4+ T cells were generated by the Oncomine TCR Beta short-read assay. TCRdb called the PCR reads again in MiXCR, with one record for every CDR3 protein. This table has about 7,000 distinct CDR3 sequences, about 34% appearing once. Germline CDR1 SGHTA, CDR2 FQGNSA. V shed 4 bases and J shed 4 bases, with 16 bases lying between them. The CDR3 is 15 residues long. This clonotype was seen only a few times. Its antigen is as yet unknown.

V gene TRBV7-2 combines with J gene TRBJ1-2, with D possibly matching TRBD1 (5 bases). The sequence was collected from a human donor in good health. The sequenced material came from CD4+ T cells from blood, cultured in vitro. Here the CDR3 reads CASSSGREAVYGYTF. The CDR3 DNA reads TGTGCCAGCAGCTCGGGACGGGAGGCAGTCTATGGCTACACCTTC.